These 11 T cell receptor beta chains were all obtained from the same sample, sequenced in a study of control samples from healthy donors and cancer patients. Clones were sequenced by immunoSEQ multiplex PCR, and TCRdb holds only the in-frame ones, with some missing. This sample has around 170,000 clones, with about 90% found just once. Sequenced material: blood. All receptors derive from a woman aged 25 to 39 in good health.

The rearrangement links TRBV3-1 (or the pseudogene TRBV3-2) to TRBJ1-6; D is unresolved. Trimming took off 7 bases at V and 6 bases at J, with 13 bases between the two ends. The CDR3 loop spans 14 amino acids. Germline V lookup: CDR1 LGHDT, CDR2 YNNKEL (reference sequence). The chain's CDR3 is CASNFQEANSPLHF. The DNA for the CDR3 is TGTGCCAGCAATTTTCAGGAGGCTAATTCACCCCTCCACTTT.

The chain combines TRBV12-3 or TRBV12-4 with TRBJ1-1, with no clear D. Between the trimmed V and J ends, which lost 2 bases and 4 bases, there was a span of 8 bases. This CDR3 has 13 residues. The CDR3 coding sequence is TGTGCCAGCAGTTTAAGGACGAGCACTGAAGCTTTCTTT. Translated, it gives CASSLRTSTEAFF.

The CDR3 here is CASSIRTGPGPQHF. The CDR3 nucleotides are TGTGCCAGCAGCATACGGACAGGGCCGGGGCCCCAGCATTTT. The rearrangement joins TRBV5-5 to TRBJ1-5; 8 positions agree with TRBD1. This CDR3 region has 14 residues. Germline values: CDR1 SGHKS, CDR2 YYEKEE (reference sequence). V was clipped by 4 bases and J by 9 bases; unmatched bases: 9. The whole variable domain, remainder taken from reference TRBV5-5 and TRBJ1-5, is DAGVTQSPTHLIKTRGQQVTLRCSPISGHKSVSWYQQVLGQGPQFIFQYYEKEERGRGNFPDRFSARQFPNYSSELNVNALLLGDSALYLCASSIRTGPGPQHFGDGTRLSIL.

The J gene is TRBJ1-2, the V gene TRBV5-4; D gene ambiguous. Per the germline V gene, CDR1 is SGHNT and CDR2 is YYREEE (reference sequence). V was trimmed by 2 bases and J by 4 bases, leaving 27 bases between them. CDR3 length: 19 amino acids. In DNA, the CDR3 is TGTGCCAGCAGCTTACTCGGGGAGCTACTTCCAAACACCATCTATGGCTACACCTTC. It encodes CASSLLGELLPNTIYGYTF.

This clone was seen just once. The DNA of the CDR3 is TGTGCCATCAGTGAGTCTGTCGGACAGGGAGAGACCCAGTACTTC. Its protein is CAISESVGQGETQYF. The V gene is TRBV10-3, the J gene TRBJ2-5; 8 bases are shared with TRBD1. CDR3 size: 15 residues. Germline V gene data show CDR1 as ENHRY and CDR2 as SYGVKD. With V trimmed by 0 bases and J by 4 bases, 4 bases remained unmatched.

Regarding this clone: A read error may produce the germline difference seen at one junction end. The rearrangement uses TRBV2 and TRBJ1-3, with D uncertain. Germline loops: CDR1 SNHLY, CDR2 FYNNEI. The CDR3 runs 15 residues. DNA of the CDR3: TGTGCCAGCAGGGAAGATAGGGTTTCTGGAAACACCATATATTTT. Its protein product is CASREDRVSGNTIYF.

This clone has just a few counts. The V call is TRBV6-5, the J call TRBJ1-2; maybe TRBD1 (5 bases). V shed 8 bases and J shed 2 bases, with 15 bases lying between them. The germline gives CDR1 MNHEY, CDR2 SVGAGI. The length of the CDR3 is 14 residues. CDR3: CASQSGTFNYGYTF. CDR3 in DNA: TGTGCCAGCCAGTCCGGGACTTTCAACTATGGCTACACCTTC.

The chain combines TRBV19 with TRBJ2-2; 8 positions agree with TRBD1. Per germline, CDR1 LNHDA and CDR2 SQIVND (reference sequence). This CDR3 region has 14 residues. Germline trimming cut 7 bases from V and 1 base from J; bases unmatched to any gene: 2. The CDR3: CASTDRGNTGELFF. CDR3 sequence (DNA): TGTGCCAGTACCGACAGGGGGAACACCGGGGAGCTGTTTTTT.

The gene calls are TRBV7-2 and TRBJ2-1; TRBD1 matches 12 bases. The CDR3 is made up of 15 amino acids. With V trimmed by 5 bases and J by 9 bases, 8 bases remained unmatched. The germline gives CDR1 SGHTA, CDR2 FQGNSA. CDR3 sequence reads: CASSTSGTGGFEQFF. As DNA, the CDR3 is TGTGCCAGCAGCACGTCCGGGACAGGGGGCTTTGAGCAGTTCTTC.

This sequence joins TRBV29-1 and TRBJ1-2; TRBD1 is a possible D gene (5 bases). This CDR3 has 12 residues. V shed 3 bases and J shed 4 bases, with 9 bases lying between them. Germline V lookup: CDR1 SQVTM, CDR2 ANQGSEA. CDR3 in amino acids: CSVDQGSYGYTF. The CDR3 DNA reads TGCAGCGTTGATCAGGGATCCTATGGCTACACCTTC.

The chain carries TRBV25-1 and TRBJ1-1; weak D call: TRBD1 (6 bases). Trimming cost V 2 bases and J 1 base, with 14 bases left between them. Looked up from germline, CDR1 is MGHDK and CDR2 is SYGVNS. The CDR3 covers 16 residues. Here the CDR3 reads CASSEIHTGKNTEAFF. The CDR3 nucleotides read TGTGCCAGCAGTGAAATCCACACAGGGAAGAACACTGAAGCTTTCTTT.